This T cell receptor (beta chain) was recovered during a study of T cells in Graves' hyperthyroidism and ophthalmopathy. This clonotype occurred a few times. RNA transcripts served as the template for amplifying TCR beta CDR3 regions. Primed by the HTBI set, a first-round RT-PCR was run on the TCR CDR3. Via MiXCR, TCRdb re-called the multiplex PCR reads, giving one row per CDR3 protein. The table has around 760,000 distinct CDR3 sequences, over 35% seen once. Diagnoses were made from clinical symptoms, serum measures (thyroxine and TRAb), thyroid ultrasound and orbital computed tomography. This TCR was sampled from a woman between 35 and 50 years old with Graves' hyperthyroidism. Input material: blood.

CDR3 coding DNA: TGTGCCAGCAGCTTCGGGACAGAGGACGAGCAGTACTTC. It is translated as CASSFGTEDEQYF. V and J are TRBV11-2 and TRBJ2-7; the match to TRBD1 covers 7 bases. The length of the CDR3 is 13 residues. Trimming cost V 3 bases and J 5 bases; bases outside gene matches: 4. The germline CDR1 and CDR2 sequences are SGHAT and FQNNGV.